The clone carrying this T cell receptor (beta chain) was detected ten times or more. This entry is derived from a study of T-cell memory formation after mild COVID-19. TCRdb called the 5' RACE reads again in MiXCR, with one record for every CDR3 protein. Of about 350,000 distinct CDR3 sequences in the sample, approximately 13% are singletons; the top ten hold 22%. There are 17 residues in the CDR3. The V end was cut by 3 bases, the J end by 7 bases, with 25 bases between. Germline CDR1 MGHRA, CDR2 YSYEKL. V usage is TRBV4-1 and J usage is TRBJ2-7; D not resolved. Material: PBMCs or a T cell subset sorted from them (not recorded which). The source is a man aged 18 to 29 who had mild COVID-19 (a few samples of this study predate the infection). Cell type and time point are not known. The CDR3 region has the DNA TGCGCCAGCAGCCAGGAGAAGGGCAGGTATCCACCCTGGGAGCAGTACTTC. This encodes CASSQEKGRYPPWEQYF.